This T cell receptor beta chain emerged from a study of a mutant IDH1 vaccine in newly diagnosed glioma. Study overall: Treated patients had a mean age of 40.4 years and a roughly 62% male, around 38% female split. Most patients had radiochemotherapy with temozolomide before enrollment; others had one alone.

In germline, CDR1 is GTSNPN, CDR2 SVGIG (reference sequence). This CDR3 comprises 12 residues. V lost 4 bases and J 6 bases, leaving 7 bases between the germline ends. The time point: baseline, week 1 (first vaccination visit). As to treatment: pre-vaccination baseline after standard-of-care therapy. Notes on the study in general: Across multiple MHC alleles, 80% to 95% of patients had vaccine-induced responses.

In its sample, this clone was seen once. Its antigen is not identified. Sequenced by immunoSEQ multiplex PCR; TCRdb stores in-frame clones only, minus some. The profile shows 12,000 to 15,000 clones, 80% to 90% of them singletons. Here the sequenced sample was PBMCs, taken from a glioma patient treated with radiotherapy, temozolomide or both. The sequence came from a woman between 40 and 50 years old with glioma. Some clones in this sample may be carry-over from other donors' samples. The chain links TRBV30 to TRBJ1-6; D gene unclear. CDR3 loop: CAWKASNSPLHF. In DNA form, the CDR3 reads TGTGCCTGGAAGGCCAGTAATTCACCCCTCCACTTT.